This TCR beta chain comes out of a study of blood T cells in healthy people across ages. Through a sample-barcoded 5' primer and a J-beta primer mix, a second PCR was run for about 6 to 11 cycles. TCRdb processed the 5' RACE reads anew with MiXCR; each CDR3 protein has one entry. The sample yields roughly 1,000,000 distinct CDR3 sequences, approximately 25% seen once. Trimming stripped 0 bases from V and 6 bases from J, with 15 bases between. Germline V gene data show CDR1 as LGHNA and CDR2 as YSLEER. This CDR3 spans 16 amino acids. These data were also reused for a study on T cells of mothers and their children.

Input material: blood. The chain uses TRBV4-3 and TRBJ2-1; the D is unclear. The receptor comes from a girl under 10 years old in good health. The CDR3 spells CASSQERTIIPNEQFF. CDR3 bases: TGCGCCAGCAGCCAAGAAAGGACCATAATCCCCAATGAGCAGTTCTTC.